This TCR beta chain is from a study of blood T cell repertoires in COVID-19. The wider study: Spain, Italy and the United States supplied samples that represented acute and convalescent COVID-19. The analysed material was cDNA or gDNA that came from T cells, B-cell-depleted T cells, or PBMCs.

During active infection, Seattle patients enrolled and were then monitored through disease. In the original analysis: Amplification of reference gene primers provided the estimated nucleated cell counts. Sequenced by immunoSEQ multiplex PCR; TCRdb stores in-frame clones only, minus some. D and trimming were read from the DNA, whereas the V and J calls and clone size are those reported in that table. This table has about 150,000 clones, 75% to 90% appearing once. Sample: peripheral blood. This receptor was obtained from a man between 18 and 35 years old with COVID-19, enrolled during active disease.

The CDR3 region is CASSVERDTSSYNEQFF. CDR3 coding DNA: TGTGCCAGCAGCGTAGAGCGGGACACCTCCTCCTACAATGAGCAGTTCTTC. This chain joins TRBV9 and TRBJ2-1, with a possible D match to TRBD2 (7 bases). This CDR3 region has 17 residues. Germline values: CDR1 SGDLS, CDR2 YYNGEE. V was cut by 0 bases and J by 0 bases, with 13 bases left in between. Complete variable domain (other parts from reference TRBV9 and TRBJ2-1): DSGVTQTPKHLITATGQRVTLRCSPRSGDLSVYWYQQSLDQGLQFLIQYYNGEERAKGNILERFSAQQFPDLHSELNLSSLELGDSALYFCASSVERDTSSYNEQFFGPGTRLTVL.